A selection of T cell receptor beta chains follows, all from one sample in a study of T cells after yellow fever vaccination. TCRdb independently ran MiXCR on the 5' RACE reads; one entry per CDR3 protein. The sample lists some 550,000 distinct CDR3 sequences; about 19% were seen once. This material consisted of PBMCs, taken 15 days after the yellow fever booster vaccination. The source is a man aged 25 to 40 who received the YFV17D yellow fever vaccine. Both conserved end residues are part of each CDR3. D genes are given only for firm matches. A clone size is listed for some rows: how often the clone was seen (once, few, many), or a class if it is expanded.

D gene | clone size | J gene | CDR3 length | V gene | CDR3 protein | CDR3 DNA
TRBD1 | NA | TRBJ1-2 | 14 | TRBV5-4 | CASSRRQGGYGYTF | TGTGCCAGCAGCCGCAGACAGGGGGGATATGGCTACACCTTC
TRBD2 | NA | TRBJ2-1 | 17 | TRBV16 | CASSQSPPSGTYNEQFF | TGTGCCAGCAGCCAATCACCCCCTAGCGGGACCTACAATGAGCAGTTCTTC
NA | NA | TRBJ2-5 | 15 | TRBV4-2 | CASSPVDRTQETQYF | TGTGCCAGCAGCCCCGTGGACAGAACACAAGAGACCCAGTACTTC
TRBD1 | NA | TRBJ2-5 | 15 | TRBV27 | CASSLTGMGSETQYF | TGTGCCAGCAGTCTGACAGGGATGGGATCAGAGACCCAGTACTTC
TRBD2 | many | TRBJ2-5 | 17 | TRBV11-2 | CASTFPAGLASRATQYF | TGTGCCAGCACATTCCCGGCGGGACTAGCCTCAAGAGCGACCCAGTACTTC
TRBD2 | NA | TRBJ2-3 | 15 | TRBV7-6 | CASSLMAGGTDTQYF | TGTGCCAGCAGCTTAATGGCGGGAGGAACAGATACGCAGTATTTT
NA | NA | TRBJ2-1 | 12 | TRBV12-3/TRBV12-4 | CASMGPGLMQFF | TGTGCCAGCATGGGGCCCGGGCTTATGCAGTTCTTC
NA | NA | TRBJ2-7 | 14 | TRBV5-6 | CASSRRGLNYEQYF | TGTGCCAGCAGCAGGAGGGGACTCAATTACGAGCAGTACTTC
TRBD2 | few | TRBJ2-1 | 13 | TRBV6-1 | CASSPGLVGEQFF | TGTGCCAGCAGCCCCGGACTAGTTGGCGAGCAGTTCTTC
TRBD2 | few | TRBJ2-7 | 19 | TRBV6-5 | CASSYSLLGPSGRPDEQYF | TGTGCCAGCAGTTACTCTTTACTTGGACCTAGCGGGAGGCCCGACGAGCAGTACTTC
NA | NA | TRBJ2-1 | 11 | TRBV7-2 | CASLGGREQFF | TGTGCCAGCTTAGGAGGTCGCGAGCAGTTCTTC
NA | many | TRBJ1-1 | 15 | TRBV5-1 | CASSLESGRNTEAFF | TGCGCCAGCAGCTTGGAGTCAGGGAGGAACACTGAAGCTTTCTTT
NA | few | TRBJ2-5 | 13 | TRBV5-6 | CASSLEYRETQYF | TGTGCCAGCAGCTTGGAGTACAGGGAAACCCAGTACTTC
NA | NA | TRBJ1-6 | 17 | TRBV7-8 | CASSPRLMSSYNSPLHF | TGTGCCAGCAGCCCCAGGCTAATGAGCTCCTATAATTCACCCCTCCACTTT
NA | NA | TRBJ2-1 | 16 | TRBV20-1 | CSARVDVPSSYNEQFF | TGCAGTGCTAGAGTTGATGTCCCCAGCTCCTACAATGAGCAGTTCTTC
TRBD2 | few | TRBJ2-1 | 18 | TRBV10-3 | CAISESTGLARSYNEQFF | TGTGCCATCAGTGAGTCGACGGGACTAGCGAGATCCTACAATGAGCAGTTCTTC
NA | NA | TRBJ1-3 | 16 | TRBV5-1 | CASSLEPRPAGNTIYF | TGCGCCAGCAGCTTGGAACCAAGGCCCGCTGGAAACACCATATATTTT
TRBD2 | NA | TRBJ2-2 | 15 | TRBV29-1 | CSVDLSGGNTGELFF | TGCAGCGTTGATCTCAGCGGGGGTAACACCGGGGAGCTGTTTTTT
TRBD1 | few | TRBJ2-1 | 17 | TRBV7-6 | CASSLKTGSGAYNEQFF | TGTGCCAGCAGCTTGAAGACAGGGTCCGGGGCCTACAATGAGCAGTTCTTC
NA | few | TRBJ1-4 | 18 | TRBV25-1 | CASSPREPGGWDREKLFF | TGTGCCAGCAGCCCCAGGGAACCCGGGGGTTGGGACCGCGAAAAACTGTTTTTT
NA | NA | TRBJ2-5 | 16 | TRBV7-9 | CASTLTSRGGKETQYF | TGTGCCAGCACCCTCACCAGCCGGGGTGGGAAAGAGACCCAGTACTTC
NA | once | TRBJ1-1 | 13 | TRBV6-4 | CASSREGNTEAFF | TGTGCCAGCAGTCGGGAGGGAAACACTGAAGCTTTCTTT
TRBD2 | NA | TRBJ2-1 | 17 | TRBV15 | CATSRVPLSSGLAGQFF | TGTGCCACCAGCAGAGTTCCCCTTTCCTCGGGACTAGCAGGGCAGTTCTTC
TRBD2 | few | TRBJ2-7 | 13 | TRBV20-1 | CSASTSADYEQYF | TGCAGTGCTAGCACTAGCGCGGACTACGAGCAGTACTTC
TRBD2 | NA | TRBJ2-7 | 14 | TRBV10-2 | CASRRLAGDFEQYF | TGCGCCAGCAGAAGACTAGCGGGAGATTTCGAGCAGTACTTC
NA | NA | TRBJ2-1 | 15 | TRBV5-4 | CASKGPGNRYNEQFF | TGTGCCAGCAAGGGTCCCGGGAACCGCTACAATGAGCAGTTCTTC
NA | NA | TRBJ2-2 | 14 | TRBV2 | CASSRSLNTGELFF | TGTGCCAGCAGCCGAAGCCTCAACACCGGGGAGCTGTTTTTT
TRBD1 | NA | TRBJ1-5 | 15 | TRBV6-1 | CASGGEQGARQPQHF | TGTGCCAGCGGAGGGGAACAGGGGGCACGGCAGCCCCAGCATTTT
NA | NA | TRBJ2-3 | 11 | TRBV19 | CASSILDTQYF | TGTGCCAGTAGTATATTAGATACGCAGTATTTT
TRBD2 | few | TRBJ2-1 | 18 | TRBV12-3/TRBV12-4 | CASSLGLAGVGAYNEQFF | TGTGCCAGCAGCCTCGGACTAGCGGGAGTAGGAGCCTACAATGAGCAGTTCTTC
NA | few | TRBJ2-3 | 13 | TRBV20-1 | CSARDLVEDTQYF | TGCAGTGCTAGAGATCTCGTTGAGGATACGCAGTATTTT
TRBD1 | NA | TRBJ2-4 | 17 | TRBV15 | CATSKGGQGLSKNIQYF | TGTGCCACCAGCAAAGGCGGACAGGGGCTTTCCAAAAACATTCAGTACTTC
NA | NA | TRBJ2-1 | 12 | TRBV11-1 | CASSGRRNEQFF | TGTGCCAGCAGCGGGCGAAGGAATGAGCAGTTCTTC
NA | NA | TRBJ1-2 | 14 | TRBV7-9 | CASRDMRGRYGYTF | TGTGCCAGCAGGGACATGAGGGGCAGATATGGCTACACCTTC
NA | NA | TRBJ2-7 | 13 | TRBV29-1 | CSVVGTLSYEQYF | TGCAGCGTTGTGGGGACACTTTCCTACGAGCAGTACTTC
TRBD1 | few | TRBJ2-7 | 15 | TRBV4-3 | CASSQDRVLSYEQYF | TGCGCCAGCAGCCAGGACAGGGTTCTCTCCTACGAGCAGTACTTC
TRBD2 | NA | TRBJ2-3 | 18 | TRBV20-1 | CSARATGGLAGNGATQYF | TGCAGTGCTAGAGCGACGGGGGGACTAGCGGGAAACGGGGCTACGCAGTATTTT
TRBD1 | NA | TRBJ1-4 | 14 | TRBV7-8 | CASSPTGGIGKLFF | TGTGCCAGCAGCCCTACAGGGGGCATTGGAAAACTGTTTTTT
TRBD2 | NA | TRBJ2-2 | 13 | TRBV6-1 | CAIRDYNTGELFF | TGTGCCATCCGGGACTACAACACCGGGGAGCTGTTTTTT
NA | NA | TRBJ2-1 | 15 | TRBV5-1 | CASSLSGENYNEQFF | TGCGCCAGCAGCTTGTCGGGGGAGAATTACAATGAGCAGTTCTTC
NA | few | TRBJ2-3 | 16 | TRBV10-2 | CASSESMGALTDTQYF | TGCGCCAGCAGTGAGTCGATGGGGGCGCTCACAGATACGCAGTATTTT
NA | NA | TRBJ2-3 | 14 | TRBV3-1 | CASSHGQRTDTQYF | TGTGCCAGCAGCCACGGACAGCGAACAGATACGCAGTATTTT
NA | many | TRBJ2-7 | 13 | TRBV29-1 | CSVEVQATGEQYF | TGCAGCGTTGAGGTTCAGGCGACCGGCGAGCAGTACTTC
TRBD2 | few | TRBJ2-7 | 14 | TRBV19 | CASSTTSGRGEQYF | TGTGCCAGTAGTACGACTAGCGGGAGAGGCGAGCAGTACTTC
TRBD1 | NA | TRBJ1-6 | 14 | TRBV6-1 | CASRTDRPRSPLHF | TGTGCCAGCAGGACGGACAGGCCCAGGTCACCCCTCCACTTT
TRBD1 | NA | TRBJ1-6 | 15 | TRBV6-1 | CASSRTGVGYSPLHF | TGTGCCAGCAGCAGAACAGGGGTGGGATATTCACCCCTCCACTTT
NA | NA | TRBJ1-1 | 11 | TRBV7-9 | CAGERSTEAFF | TGTGCCGGGGAGCGGAGCACTGAAGCTTTCTTT
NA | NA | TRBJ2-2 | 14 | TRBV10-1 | CASSSADNTGELFF | TGCGCCAGCAGTTCTGCGGATAACACCGGGGAGCTGTTTTTT
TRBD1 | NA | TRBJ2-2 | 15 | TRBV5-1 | CASSLAGTDTGELFF | TGCGCCAGCAGCTTGGCCGGGACAGACACCGGGGAGCTGTTTTTT
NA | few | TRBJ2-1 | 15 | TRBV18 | CASSPPWSLYNEQFF | TGTGCCAGCTCACCACCGTGGTCCCTCTACAATGAGCAGTTCTTC
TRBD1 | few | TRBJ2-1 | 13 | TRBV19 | CASSMFGTGRNFF | TGTGCCAGTAGTATGTTTGGGACAGGGAGAAATTTCTTC
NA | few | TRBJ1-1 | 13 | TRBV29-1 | CSAEWQLNTEAFF | TGCAGCGCCGAGTGGCAACTGAACACTGAAGCTTTCTTT
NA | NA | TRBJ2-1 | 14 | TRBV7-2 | CASSFVGSINEQFF | TGTGCCAGCAGCTTTGTTGGTAGTATCAATGAGCAGTTCTTC
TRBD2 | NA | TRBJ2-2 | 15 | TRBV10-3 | CAISDASGMTGELFF | TGTGCCATCAGTGATGCTAGCGGGATGACCGGGGAGCTGTTTTTT
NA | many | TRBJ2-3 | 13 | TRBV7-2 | CASSLGQADTQYF | TGTGCCAGCAGCTTAGGCCAAGCGGACACGCAGTATTTT
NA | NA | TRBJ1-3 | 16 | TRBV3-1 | CASSQDLTASGNTIYF | TGTGCCAGCAGCCAAGATTTAACAGCCTCTGGAAACACCATATATTTT
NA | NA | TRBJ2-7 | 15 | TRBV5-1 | CASSSSGGHYYEQYF | TGCGCCAGCAGCTCATCAGGGGGGCATTACTACGAGCAGTACTTC